Each of the 5 T cell receptor beta chains below was sequenced from the same sample in a study of cytomegalovirus exposure and HLA in healthy donors. The PCR contained 60 Vbeta and 13 Jbeta primers. The protocol was immunoSEQ multiplex PCR, while the TCRdb copy is restricted to in-frame clones and leaves out a portion. Of some 130,000 clones in the sample, about 80% were seen once. Sequenced material: PBMCs. All receptors derive from a man aged 40-50 years in good health and CMV-seropositive.

Notes on this clone: The sample carries other DNA sequences with the same CDR3. This chain joins TRBV29-1 and TRBJ1-1; TRBD1 might be the D (5 bases). CDR1 and CDR2 from the germline V gene are SQVTM and ANQGSEA. Trimming shortened V by 5 bases and J by 1 base, and 8 bases separated the two germline ends. This CDR3 is built from 12 residues. The CDR3 DNA follows: TGCAGCGTTTACGACAGGAACACTGAAGCTTTCTTT. It is translated as CSVYDRNTEAFF.

The genes are TRBV11-2 and TRBJ2-2; the match to TRBD2 covers 12 bases. Germline CDR1 and CDR2: SGHAT and FQNNGV. This CDR3 contains 17 residues. V gave up 5 bases and J gave up 4 bases; unmatched junction bases: 8. For the CDR3, the DNA is TGTGCCAGCAGCCCGCGGACTAGCGGGGTAACCACCGGGGAGCTGTTTTTT. It encodes CASSPRTSGVTTGELFF.

The genes are TRBV27 and TRBJ1-1; D is perhaps TRBD1 (5 bases). This CDR3 contains 14 residues. In germline, CDR1 is MNHEY, CDR2 SMNVEV (reference sequence). V shed 2 bases and J shed 4 bases, with 11 bases lying between them. The DNA of the CDR3 is TGTGCCAGCAGTTTAAATGGGGCTTCCACTGAAGCTTTCTTT. This translates into CASSLNGASTEAFF.

The chain carries TRBV28 and TRBJ1-4; tentatively, D is TRBD1 (5 bases). CDR1 is MDHEN and CDR2 is SYDVKM in the germline V gene. The CDR3 has 14 amino acids. V dropped 1 base and J dropped 15 bases, with 18 bases sitting between them. CDR3 nucleotides: TGTGCCAGCAGTTTATACGGGACTCCTGTAAAGGTGTTTTTT. It translates to CASSLYGTPVKVFF.

This rearrangement joins TRBV2 to TRBJ1-1; 11 positions agree with TRBD1. The trim removed 4 bases at V and 5 bases at J, leaving 0 bases unmatched. Germline V lookup: CDR1 SNHLY, CDR2 FYNNEI. This CDR3 contains 13 residues. The CDR3 spells CASSGDRGTEAFF. CDR3 in DNA: TGTGCCAGCAGTGGGGACAGGGGGACTGAAGCTTTCTTT.